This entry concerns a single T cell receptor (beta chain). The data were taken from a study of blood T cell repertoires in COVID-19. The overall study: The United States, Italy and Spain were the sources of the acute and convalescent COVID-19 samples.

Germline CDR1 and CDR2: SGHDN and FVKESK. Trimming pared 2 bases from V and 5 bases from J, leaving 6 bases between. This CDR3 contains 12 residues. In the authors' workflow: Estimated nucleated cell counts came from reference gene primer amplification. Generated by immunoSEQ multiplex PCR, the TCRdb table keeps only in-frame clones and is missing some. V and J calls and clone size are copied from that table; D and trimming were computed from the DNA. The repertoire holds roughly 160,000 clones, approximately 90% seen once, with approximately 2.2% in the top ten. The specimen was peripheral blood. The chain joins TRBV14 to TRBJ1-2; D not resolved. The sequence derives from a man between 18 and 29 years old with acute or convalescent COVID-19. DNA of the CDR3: TGTGCCAGCAGCCAAAATACTTATGGCTACACCTTC. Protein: CASSQNTYGYTF.